This passage covers 32 T cell receptor beta chains from one sample sequenced in a study of molecular identifiers for immune sequencing clone quantification. In TCRdb, the PCR reads were re-called with MiXCR into one record per CDR3 protein. The table has around 82,000 distinct CDR3 sequences, around a fifth seen once. Sequencing was carried out using naive CD8+ T cells from blood, with Jurkat cell RNA spiked in. Described subset: FACS-sorted CD8+CD4-CCR7+CD45RA+ naive T cells. These receptors were taken from a human donor in good health. Some libraries in this study had Jurkat cell RNA spiked in.

This clonotype was seen at least ten times. The V gene is TRBV19, the J gene TRBJ1-2, with a weak D call TRBD1 (6 bases). Trimming left V 11 bases short and J 6 bases short, with 19 bases between. From germline, CDR1 is LNHDA and CDR2 SQIVND (reference sequence). The CDR3 runs to 13 residues. In DNA form, the CDR3 reads TGTGCCGCGAATCCGGGGGGGCGGAATGGCTACACCTTC. It codes for CAANPGGRNGYTF.

The rearrangement uses TRBV5-5 and TRBJ1-2; D possibly corresponds to TRBD1 (5 bases). V was pared by 4 bases and J by 4 bases, with 11 bases between. The CDR3 totals 13 residues. Germline CDR1 and CDR2: SGHKS and YYEKEE (reference sequence). CDR3 DNA sequence: TGTGCCAGCAGCCCTCAGGGAAGCTATGGCTACACCTTC. This codes for CASSPQGSYGYTF. Full variable domain (outside the CDR3, taken from reference TRBV5-5 and TRBJ1-2): DAGVTQSPTHLIKTRGQQVTLRCSPISGHKSVSWYQQVLGQGPQFIFQYYEKEERGRGNFPDRFSARQFPNYSSELNVNALLLGDSALYLCASSPQGSYGYTFGSGTRLTVV.

Concerning this clonotype itself: A much larger clone sits a single nucleotide away, making a read error possible. The chain uses TRBV27 and TRBJ1-5, with D tentatively TRBD1 (5 bases). CDR3 length: 13 residues. Germline V gives CDR1 MNHEY, CDR2 SMNVEV (reference sequence). The CDR3 loop is CANSGTRIENQHF. CDR3 nucleotides: TGTGCCAACAGTGGGACGCGAATTGAAAATCAGCATTTT.

The table lists this clonotype with many counts. The gene calls are TRBV2 and TRBJ2-5; D uncertain. Germline V lookup: CDR1 SNHLY, CDR2 FYNNEI. This CDR3 is 12 amino acids long. Trimming pared 6 bases from V and 12 bases from J, leaving 17 bases between. In nucleotides, the CDR3 is TGTGCCAGCAGGGAATATATCCAGGACGAGTACTTC. Translated: CASREYIQDEYF.

Many counts were recorded for this clonotype. This chain connects TRBV7-2 to TRBJ1-5, with TRBD1 matching over 8 bases. The CDR3 contains 15 residues. Germline-derived CDR1 and CDR2 are SGHTA and FQGNSA. The V gene end was trimmed by 5 bases and the J gene end by 5 bases; junction bases not matched to a gene: 8. The CDR3 here is CASSPLTGAYQPQHF. CDR3 in DNA: TGTGCCAGCAGCCCCCTGACAGGGGCTTATCAGCCCCAGCATTTT.

This clonotype was counted a few times. The chain employs TRBV12-3 or TRBV12-4 and TRBJ2-7, with 9 nucleotides matching TRBD1. The CDR3 runs 14 residues. V shed 7 bases and J 6 bases; nucleotides not matched to a gene: 10. The DNA of the CDR3 is TGTGCCAGCACCAACCGGGACAGGGCTGGCGAGCAGTACTTC. This codes for CASTNRDRAGEQYF.

This clonotype appeared a few times. The J gene is TRBJ1-5, the V gene TRBV5-8; D gene uncertain. The germline V gene has CDR1 SGHTS and CDR2 YDEGEE. V shed 2 bases and J shed 0 bases, with 12 bases lying between them. CDR3 length: 16 residues. Here the CDR3 reads CASSFGVIYSNQPQHF. Written as DNA, the CDR3 is TGTGCCAGCAGCTTTGGTGTCATCTATAGCAATCAGCCCCAGCATTTT.

This clonotype has ten or more counts. This chain joins TRBV4-1 and TRBJ2-1; 7 bases match TRBD1. Germline CDR1 MGHRA, CDR2 YSYEKL. V shed 3 bases and J 9 bases; nucleotides not matched to a gene: 5. The CDR3 covers 13 residues. As DNA, the CDR3 is TGCGCCAGCAGCCATTCAGGGGACAGTGAGCAGTTCTTC. It translates to CASSHSGDSEQFF.

This clonotype has ten or more counts. This chain uses TRBV12-3 or TRBV12-4 with TRBJ2-5; no reliable D call. Trimming stripped 5 bases from V and 3 bases from J, with 13 bases between. This CDR3 is built from 14 residues. Written as DNA, the CDR3 is TGTGCCAGCAGTACTTGGACCGAGGAAGAGACCCAGTACTTC. It encodes CASSTWTEEETQYF.

For this clonotype: This sequence may be a read error, since a much larger clone differs from it by one base. V usage is TRBV4-3 and J usage is TRBJ1-3; possibly TRBD1 for D (6 bases). The CDR3 extends over 15 amino acids. Per germline, CDR1 LGHNA and CDR2 YSLEER. CDR3 sequence (DNA): TGCGCCAGCAGCCAGAACAGGGCGAGCGGAAACACCACATATTTT. Protein product: CASSQNRASGNTTYF.

The sample holds many counts of this clonotype. This rearrangement joins TRBV29-1 to TRBJ2-7; the match to TRBD2 covers 11 bases. This CDR3 is 14 amino acids long. CDR1 is SQVTM, CDR2 ANQGSEA, per germline. The junction had 5 bases not matched to a gene; V was cut back by 4 bases and J by 3 bases. CDR3 nucleotide sequence: TGCAGCGTTGGGGAGGGACTAGCGGTCTACGAGCAGTACTTC. Encoded protein: CSVGEGLAVYEQYF.

Many counts were recorded for this clonotype. The CDR3 loop reads CASSLGPGTPDNYGYTF. The DNA for the CDR3 is TGTGCCAGCAGCTTAGGGCCCGGGACACCTGATAACTATGGCTACACCTTC. The chain is built from TRBV7-9 and TRBJ1-2; TRBD1 is a possible D gene (6 bases). Germline V gene sequence: CDR1 SEHNR, CDR2 FQNEAQ (reference sequence). The CDR3 runs to 17 residues. Trimming took off 1 base at V and 1 base at J, with 16 bases between the two ends.

In regard to this clonotype: Being one base from a much bigger clone, this may be a read error. DNA for the CDR3: TGCAGCGTTGAAGGCCCAGCGGGAGGTCTTTACAATGAGCAGTTCTTC. It encodes CSVEGPAGGLYNEQFF. The V and J genes are TRBV29-1 and TRBJ2-1; TRBD2 aligns across 9 bases. Germline trimming cut 1 base from V and 4 bases from J; bases unmatched to any gene: 8. Germline V gives CDR1 SQVTM, CDR2 ANQGSEA. The CDR3 extends over 16 amino acids.

This clonotype occurred many times. The rearrangement uses TRBV9 and TRBJ2-2, with a weak D call TRBD2 (5 bases). Between the trimmed V and J ends, which lost 0 bases and 4 bases, there was a span of 7 bases. The CDR3 loop spans 14 amino acids. The V gene's germline CDR1 is SGDLS and CDR2 YYNGEE. CDR3 amino acids: CASSVGGPTGELFF. The CDR3 DNA reads as TGTGCCAGCAGCGTAGGAGGGCCCACCGGGGAGCTGTTTTTT. Full variable domain (outside the CDR3, taken from reference TRBV9 and TRBJ2-2): DSGVTQTPKHLITATGQRVTLRCSPRSGDLSVYWYQQSLDQGLQFLIQYYNGEERAKGNILERFSAQQFPDLHSELNLSSLELGDSALYFCASSVGGPTGELFFGEGSRLTVL.

Remarks on this clonotype: A much bigger clone sits one base away, suggesting this may be a read error. This chain joins TRBV2 and TRBJ2-7, with 8 bases aligning to TRBD1. Germline lookup yields CDR1 SNHLY and CDR2 FYNNEI. The CDR3 extends over 12 amino acids. CDR3 region: CTRERQGQEQYF. In DNA, the CDR3 is TGTACCAGGGAACGACAGGGGCAAGAGCAGTACTTC.

This clonotype came up many times. The rearrangement links TRBV5-4 to TRBJ1-2; 8 nucleotides align to TRBD1. The CDR3 has 18 residues. CDR1 is SGHNT and CDR2 is YYREEE in the germline V gene (reference sequence). J lost 7 bases, V lost 4 bases, and 21 bases had no gene match. The CDR3 loop reads CASSGDRDRTYREFGYTF. The CDR3 DNA is TGTGCCAGCAGCGGCGACCGGGACAGGACGTACAGGGAATTTGGCTACACCTTC.

This clonotype was detected many times. This chain uses TRBV29-1 with TRBJ2-2, with 7 bases aligning to TRBD1. CDR1 SQVTM and CDR2 ANQGSEA come from the germline V gene. The CDR3 contains 14 residues. After removal of 6 bases from V and 3 bases from J, the junction contained 7 bases not matched to a gene. CDR3 nucleotides: TGCAGCGTCGCCGGGACAGCGTACACCGGGGAGCTGTTTTTT. This gives the protein CSVAGTAYTGELFF.

This clonotype has ten or more counts. The chain carries TRBV20-1 and TRBJ2-2, with 9 bases aligning to TRBD1. Per the germline V gene, CDR1 is DFQATT and CDR2 is SNEGSKA (reference sequence). V lost 3 bases and J lost 7; bases outside the gene matches: 12. The CDR3 is 16 residues long. CDR3 sequence (DNA): TGCAGTGCTAGGGGCCGATACAGGGGGCGCGACGGGGAGCTGTTTTTT. Protein: CSARGRYRGRDGELFF.

This clonotype was seen many times. The chain couples TRBV30 to TRBJ2-1; no clear D. Germline V lookup: CDR1 GTSNPN, CDR2 SVGIG (reference sequence). Between the trimmed V and J ends, which lost 0 bases and 9 bases, there was a span of 12 bases. CDR3 size: 13 residues. The CDR3 reads CAWSVHLAAEQFF. CDR3 bases: TGTGCCTGGAGTGTACACTTAGCTGCTGAGCAGTTCTTC.

The chain links TRBV2 to TRBJ2-2; a possible D gene is TRBD2 (5 bases). There are 13 residues in the CDR3. V lost 4 bases, J lost 5 bases, and 8 bases lay in between. The germline V gene encodes CDR1 SNHLY and CDR2 FYNNEI. Written as DNA, the CDR3 is TGTGCCAGCAGTGCGGGGTCGACCGGGGAGCTGTTTTTT. Translated: CASSAGSTGELFF.

This clonotype was detected ten times or more. The chain carries TRBV12-3 or TRBV12-4 and TRBJ2-3, with D perhaps TRBD2 (6 bases). This CDR3 region has 15 residues. V dropped 8 bases and J dropped 2 bases, with 17 bases sitting between them. In DNA form, the CDR3 reads TGTGCCAGCTGGACTGGCGGGGTTCCCACAGATACGCAGTATTTT. Encoded protein: CASWTGGVPTDTQYF.

This clonotype was seen repeatedly, ten times or more. V usage is TRBV13 and J usage is TRBJ2-7; D unresolved. Germline V gene data show CDR1 as PRHDT and CDR2 as FYEKMQ (reference sequence). Trimming cost V 3 bases and J 6 bases, with 9 bases left between them. The CDR3 is 12 residues long. In DNA, the CDR3 is TGTGCCAGCAGCTTCGCCCACGTCGAGCAGTACTTC. Translation: CASSFAHVEQYF.

The chain employs TRBV27 and TRBJ2-1, with 9 bases aligning to TRBD2. Germline V lookup: CDR1 MNHEY, CDR2 SMNVEV (reference sequence). The CDR3 length is 15 residues. V was clipped by 4 bases and J by 3 bases; unmatched bases: 4. CDR3 DNA: TGTGCCAGCAGTTCTAGCGGGAATTACTACAATGAGCAGTTCTTC. Encoded protein: CASSSSGNYYNEQFF.

The V gene is TRBV11-2, the J gene TRBJ2-7; a weak D match, TRBD2 (6 bases). CDR1 and CDR2 (germline): SGHAT, FQNNGV. Trimming stripped 1 base from V and 0 bases from J, with 10 bases between. The CDR3 sequence is 15 residues long. CDR3 sequence (DNA): TGTGCCAGCAGCTTAGGTGGGGGACTCTCCTACGAGCAGTACTTC. This gives the protein CASSLGGGLSYEQYF.

There are many counts of this clonotype. The genes are TRBV4-3 and TRBJ2-3, with 10 nucleotides matching TRBD2. This CDR3 has 20 residues. The V gene end was trimmed by 0 bases and the J gene end by 2 bases; junction bases not matched to a gene: 14. Germline loops: CDR1 LGHNA, CDR2 YSLEER. CDR3 coding DNA: TGCGCCAGCAGCCAAGATAATTCGGTAGCGGGAGGCGAAGACACAGATACGCAGTATTTT. Amino acid sequence: CASSQDNSVAGGEDTDTQYF.

The chain is built from TRBV19 and TRBJ2-2, with 8 bases that match TRBD1. With V trimmed by 1 base and J by 7 bases, 5 bases remained unmatched. This CDR3 comprises 15 residues. Looked up from germline, CDR1 is LNHDA and CDR2 is SQIVND (reference sequence). The chain's CDR3 is CASSIGTGLIGELFF. CDR3 nucleotides: TGTGCCAGTAGTATAGGGACAGGGCTTATCGGGGAGCTGTTTTTT.

This clonotype has at least ten counts. V usage is TRBV7-6 and J usage is TRBJ1-5; D remains ambiguous. CDR3 size: 14 residues. The V gene lost 3 bases and the J gene lost 7 bases, with 13 bases spanning the gap. The germline gives CDR1 SGHVS, CDR2 FNYEAQ. DNA for the CDR3: TGTGCCAGCAGCTTCGCCTTGGGAGACCAGCCCCAGCATTTT. Amino acid sequence: CASSFALGDQPQHF. The full variable domain, completed using reference TRBV7-6 and TRBJ1-5, is GAGVSQSPRYKVTKRGQDVALRCDPISGHVSLYWYRQALGQGPEFLTYFNYEAQQDKSGLPNDRFSAERPEGSISTLTIQRTEQRDSAMYRCASSFALGDQPQHFGDGTRLSIL.

This clonotype was picked up many times. J is TRBJ1-2 and V is TRBV9, with 8 bases fitting TRBD1. The germline V gene has CDR1 SGDLS and CDR2 YYNGEE. V was pared by 6 bases and J by 8 bases, with 6 bases of the junction left unmatched. The CDR3 totals 12 residues. Here the CDR3 DNA reads TGTGCCAGCAACGGACAGGGTAACGGCTACACCTTC. Encoded protein: CASNGQGNGYTF.

This clonotype was detected ten times or more. The chain has TRBV20-1 and TRBJ2-5, with 7 bases matching TRBD2. Germline V gives CDR1 DFQATT, CDR2 SNEGSKA (reference sequence). J was trimmed by 5 bases and V by 3 bases; bases with no gene match: 6. The CDR3 extends over 13 amino acids. CDR3 nucleotide sequence: TGCAGTGCTAGTACGGGGGGAGTGGAGACCCAGTACTTC. Encoded protein: CSASTGGVETQYF.

There are a few counts of this clonotype. This chain uses TRBV19 with TRBJ2-1; the match to TRBD2 covers 9 bases. V lost 5 bases, J lost 6 bases, and 8 bases stayed unmatched. Per germline, CDR1 LNHDA and CDR2 SQIVND (reference sequence). The CDR3 totals 15 residues. CDR3 sequence (DNA): TGTGCCAGTAGTGAGGCGGGAGGGCCCTTCAATGAGCAGTTCTTC. It codes for CASSEAGGPFNEQFF.

This clonotype was observed many times. The chain is built from TRBV7-9 and TRBJ2-7; D remains ambiguous. CDR1 and CDR2 from the germline V gene are SEHNR and FQNEAQ (reference sequence). This CDR3 contains 12 residues. The V end was cut by 4 bases, the J end by 2 bases, with 6 bases between. The CDR3 DNA follows: TGTGCCAGCAGCTCACCGGCCTACGAGCAGTACTTC. It codes for CASSSPAYEQYF.

This clonotype showed up many times. This chain links TRBV4-3 with TRBJ2-2, with D possibly matching TRBD1 (5 bases). Germline assignment: CDR1 LGHNA and CDR2 YSLEER. CDR3 length equals 15 residues. V lost 0 bases and J lost 1, with 6 bases in between. The CDR3, as DNA: TGCGCCAGCAGCCAAGATGGACAGAACACCGGGGAGCTGTTTTTT. It yields the protein CASSQDGQNTGELFF.